One and the same sample provided the 20 T cell receptor beta chains below, sequenced in a study of T cell responses to AZD1222 COVID-19 vaccine. TCRdb keeps only in-frame clones here, not all; method: immunoSEQ multiplex PCR. The repertoire holds tens of thousands of clones, with around 81% as singletons. The sample was peripheral blood, taken 28 days after the second AZD1222 dose. These receptors were collected from an adult who received the AZD1222 COVID-19 vaccine.

This sequence joins TRBV5-1 and TRBJ2-5; D may be TRBD1 (6 bases). Germline V CDR1 and CDR2: SGHRS, YFSETQ. Trimming removed 8 bases at V and 2 bases at J, with 10 bases between. This CDR3 spans 12 amino acids. In DNA, the CDR3 is TGCGCCAGTCGGCAGGGGCAAGAGACCCAGTACTTC. Residues: CASRQGQETQYF.

V gene TRBV3-1 (or the pseudogene TRBV3-2) combines with J gene TRBJ2-1, with D unclear. The CDR3 covers 14 residues. CDR1 and CDR2 (germline): LGHDT, YNNKEL (reference sequence). The V end was cut by 1 base, the J end by 2 bases, with 6 bases between. CDR3 protein: CASSQVQAYNEQFF. The CDR3, as DNA: TGTGCCAGCAGCCAAGTCCAGGCCTACAATGAGCAGTTCTTC.

The J gene is TRBJ2-7, the V gene TRBV29-1; either TRBD1 or TRBD2 may fit D (5 bases each). With 7 bases removed from V and 5 bases from J, the gap between germline ends came to 15 bases. Germline CDR1 SQVTM, CDR2 ANQGSEA. The CDR3 is made up of 12 amino acids. Written as DNA, the CDR3 is TGCAGCGCTTGGGACGGCGGCAACGAGCAGTACTTC. This sequence encodes CSAWDGGNEQYF.

This chain uses TRBV5-1 with TRBJ1-1, with D possibly matching TRBD1 (6 bases). The CDR3 runs 14 residues. The germline V gene encodes CDR1 SGHRS and CDR2 YFSETQ. V was pared by 4 bases and J by 0 bases, with 10 bases between. CDR3 protein: CASSLDRLNTEAFF. The CDR3 DNA is TGCGCCAGCAGCCTGGACAGACTGAACACTGAAGCTTTCTTT.

There are a few counts of this clone. The CDR3 nucleotides read TGTGCCAGCCGAAGGAGGCAGTCCTCCTACGAGCAGTACTTC. Translating it yields CASRRRQSSYEQYF. The chain carries TRBV27 and TRBJ2-7; a weak D match, TRBD2 (5 bases). V was cut by 8 bases and J by 0 bases, with 14 bases left in between. Germline V gene lookup returns CDR1 MNHEY and CDR2 SMNVEV (reference sequence). The CDR3 totals 14 residues.

V and J are TRBV28 and TRBJ1-5; 12 bases map to TRBD1. The ends lost 6 bases at V and 5 bases at J; junction bases unmatched: 2. The CDR3 totals 14 residues. Germline V lookup: CDR1 MDHEN, CDR2 SYDVKM. CDR3: CASRGTGGYQPQHF. The CDR3, as DNA: TGTGCCAGCAGGGGGACAGGGGGCTATCAGCCCCAGCATTTT.

The chain joins TRBV5-1 to TRBJ2-6; TRBD1 or TRBD2 may be the D gene (5 bases each). Per germline, CDR1 SGHRS and CDR2 YFSETQ. The length of the CDR3 is 17 residues. V was trimmed by 1 base and J by 2 bases, leaving 13 bases between them. CDR3 in DNA: TGCGCCAGCAGCTTGTGGGGCGCGGGCACTGGGGCCAACGTCCTGACTTTC. Encoded protein: CASSLWGAGTGANVLTF.

This sequence joins TRBV10-2 and TRBJ2-1, with 15 bases matching TRBD2. After removal of 7 bases from V and 7 bases from J, the junction contained 5 bases not matched to a gene. This CDR3 comprises 15 residues. Germline CDR1 WSHSY, CDR2 SAAADI. The CDR3 DNA sequence: TGCGCCAGCATTGCCGGGACTAGCGGGAGGAATGAGCAGTTCTTC. Encoded protein: CASIAGTSGRNEQFF.

The chain combines TRBV6-5 with TRBJ1-6; D uncertain. Trimming took off 4 bases at V and 4 bases at J, with 11 bases between the two ends. CDR1 MNHEY and CDR2 SVGAGI come from the germline V gene. The CDR3 runs 15 residues. CDR3: CASSSQWGYNSPLHF. CDR3 in DNA: TGTGCCAGCAGTTCACAGTGGGGATATAATTCACCCCTCCACTTT.

The rearrangement links TRBV9 to TRBJ2-3; 12 positions match TRBD2. In germline, CDR1 is SGDLS, CDR2 YYNGEE. The CDR3 extends over 17 amino acids. After removal of 4 bases from V and 10 bases from J, the junction contained 16 bases not matched to a gene. The CDR3 is CASSPEPGLAGGASQYF. The CDR3 bases are TGTGCCAGCAGCCCAGAGCCGGGGCTAGCGGGAGGGGCTTCGCAGTATTTT.

This chain joins TRBV28 and TRBJ2-2; D gene unclear. Germline CDR1 is MDHEN and CDR2 is SYDVKM. The length of the CDR3 is 14 residues. V dropped 5 bases and J dropped 1 base, with 8 bases sitting between them. CDR3 nucleotide sequence: TGTGCCAGCAGTCCCCTTCAGAACACCGGGGAGCTGTTTTTT. This encodes CASSPLQNTGELFF.

The J gene is TRBJ2-7, the V gene TRBV7-2, with no clear D. Germline CDR1 and CDR2: SGHTA and FQGNSA. V gave up 1 base and J gave up 7 bases, with 11 bases separating them. The CDR3 runs 13 residues. Written as DNA, the CDR3 is TGTGCCAGCAGCTTAGAACCTACGAGGGAGCAGTACTTC. This sequence encodes CASSLEPTREQYF.

The chain couples TRBV7-2 to TRBJ2-7, with 8 bases matching TRBD2. J was trimmed by 3 bases and V by 5 bases; bases with no gene match: 6. Per germline, CDR1 SGHTA and CDR2 FQGNSA. CDR3 size: 14 residues. The CDR3 region is CASSRGRGGYEQYF. DNA for the CDR3: TGTGCCAGCAGCCGTGGCCGGGGGGGCTACGAGCAGTACTTC.

The chain has TRBV5-6 and TRBJ1-6, with TRBD1 identical over 10 bases. Germline V CDR1 and CDR2: SGHDT, YYEEEE. Losses at the gene ends were 6 bases for V and 9 bases for J; bases not matched to a gene: 12. This CDR3 has 16 amino acids. CDR3 coding DNA: TGTGCCAGCACCTCGATGACAGGGGGCGGGTTTTCACCCCTCCACTTT. This encodes CASTSMTGGGFSPLHF. The entire variable domain, with the rest obtained from reference TRBV5-6 and TRBJ1-6, is as follows: DAGVTQSPTHLIKTRGQQVTLRCSPKSGHDTVSWYQQALGQGPQFIFQYYEEEERQRGNFPDRFSGHQFPNYSSELNVNALLLGDSALYLCASTSMTGGGFSPLHFGNGTRLTVT.

CDR3 residues: CAWSKGEDEQYF. Here the CDR3 DNA reads TGTGCCTGGAGTAAAGGGGAGGACGAGCAGTACTTC. V is TRBV30 and J is TRBJ2-7, with a possible D match to TRBD2 (6 bases). The germline V and J ends were trimmed by 2 bases and 5 bases, with 10 bases remaining between them. The CDR3 sequence is 12 residues long. Germline loops: CDR1 GTSNPN, CDR2 SVGIG (reference sequence).

The chain has TRBV7-2 and TRBJ2-3; 11 bases match TRBD2. Unmatched junction bases numbered 4, after V lost 5 bases and J lost 6 bases. The CDR3 extends over 14 amino acids. CDR1 is SGHTA and CDR2 is FQGNSA in the germline V gene. In DNA, the CDR3 is TGTGCCAGCAGCCCGCGACTAGCGGGGGATACGCAGTATTTT. The encoded protein is CASSPRLAGDTQYF.

The chain uses TRBV6-5 and TRBJ1-6; a possible D gene is TRBD1 (5 bases). Germline V gene sequence: CDR1 MNHEY, CDR2 SVGAGI. CDR3 length equals 16 residues. V shed 0 bases and J shed 0 bases, with 6 bases lying between them. DNA for the CDR3: TGTGCCAGCAGTTACTCCGGGGCCTCCTATAATTCACCCCTCCACTTT. It specifies CASSYSGASYNSPLHF.

The chain uses TRBV5-4 and TRBJ1-4; D perhaps matches TRBD1 (5 bases). Trimming took off 0 bases at V and 5 bases at J, with 11 bases between the two ends. The germline CDR1 and CDR2 sequences are SGHNT and YYREEE (reference sequence). The CDR3 has 15 residues. CDR3 coding DNA: TGTGCCAGCAGCTTGGCCGGGGGAAGGAATGAAAAACTGTTTTTT. Amino acids: CASSLAGGRNEKLFF.

V usage is TRBV7-3 and J usage is TRBJ1-2; maybe TRBD1 (5 bases). The germline CDR1 and CDR2 sequences are SGHTA and FQGTGA. V was clipped by 5 bases and J by 2 bases, with 18 bases between them. The CDR3 runs to 16 residues. The CDR3 spells CASSPGRGFGNYGYTF. In DNA, the CDR3 is TGTGCCAGCAGCCCAGGGCGAGGGTTCGGCAACTATGGCTACACCTTC.

This clone was seen more than once but under ten times. The same CDR3 also results from other DNA sequences found in this sample. This rearrangement joins TRBV3-1 (or the pseudogene TRBV3-2) to TRBJ2-5, with D hard to call. Looked up from germline, CDR1 is LGHDT and CDR2 is YNNKEL (reference sequence). The CDR3 is 14 amino acids. V was trimmed by 0 bases and J by 2 bases, leaving 7 bases between them. CDR3 region: CASSQDWGQETQYF. CDR3 bases: TGTGCCAGCAGCCAAGATTGGGGTCAAGAGACCCAGTACTTC.